This T cell receptor (beta chain) was documented in a study of cytomegalovirus exposure and HLA in healthy donors. Clones were sequenced by immunoSEQ multiplex PCR, and TCRdb holds only the in-frame ones, with some missing. The sample lists 200,000 or so clones, 85% to 95% occurring once. Only a few counts were recorded for this clone. Germline V gene lookup returns CDR1 LNHDA and CDR2 SQIVND (reference sequence). Trimming cost V 3 bases and J 8 bases, with 7 bases left between them. CDR3 length: 12 amino acids. The sequence was obtained from a woman younger than 35 in good health and CMV-seronegative. The sequenced sample consisted of PBMCs. This chain uses TRBV19 with TRBJ2-2; D is unclear. CDR3 amino acids: CASSIPLGELFF. The DNA of the CDR3 is TGTGCCAGTAGTATCCCCCTAGGGGAGCTGTTTTTT.